These 23 T cell receptor beta chains originate from one sample sequenced in a study of OX40 agonist ivuxolimab in advanced cancers. Libraries were made using the immunoSEQ multiplex PCR assay. TCRdb re-hosts the immuneACCESS table, in-frame sequences only. Its copies lack some clones; in the studies checked, an unresolved V gene accounts for under half of them, and the cause for the rest is not known. The sample records tens of thousands of clones, over 80% of which are singletons. The ten most abundant clones make up about 7.7% of the sample. Sequencing was performed on CD4+ or CD8+ T cells sorted from blood, taken in a trial of the OX40 agonist ivuxolimab. The source of these receptors is an adult with an advanced solid tumor such as melanoma, head and neck, liver or kidney cancer.

In regard to this clone: A junction boundary mismatches the germline segment, possibly from a read error. This chain links TRBV7-7 with TRBJ2-7; D is perhaps TRBD1 or TRBD2 (5 bases each). Germline CDR1 SSHAT, CDR2 FNYEAQ (reference sequence). CDR3 length equals 14 residues. The CDR3 nucleotides read TGTGCTAGCAGCTTGGGGGACGGAAAATACGAGCAGTACTTC. This encodes CASSLGDGKYEQYF. The full variable domain, its missing parts supplied by reference TRBV7-7 and TRBJ2-7, is GAGVSQSPRYKVTKRGQDVTLRCDPISSHATLYWYQQALGQGPEFLTYFNYEAQPDKSGLPSDRFSAERPEGSISTLTIQRTEQRDSAMYRCASSLGDGKYEQYFGPGTRLTVT.

The chain has TRBV10-3 and TRBJ2-7; TRBD2 agrees at 8 bases. The germline gives CDR1 ENHRY, CDR2 SYGVKD. The length of the CDR3 is 15 residues. J was trimmed by 2 bases and V by 4 bases; bases with no gene match: 7. The CDR3 sequence is CAISGATSGPYEQYF. In DNA, the CDR3 is TGTGCCATCAGTGGGGCTACTAGCGGCCCCTACGAGCAGTACTTC.

This clone has a handful of counts. The same CDR3 arises from other DNA sequences in this sample as well. The chain's CDR3 is CASSETGLYGYTF. In DNA, the CDR3 is TGCGCCAGCAGTGAGACCGGACTTTATGGCTACACCTTC. The rearrangement joins TRBV10-1 to TRBJ1-2; unclear D gene. CDR3 size: 13 residues. The germline V and J ends were trimmed by 2 bases and 5 bases, with 9 bases remaining between them. Germline V gene data show CDR1 as WNHNN and CDR2 as SYGVQD (reference sequence).

This clone has only one observation. The V call is TRBV18, the J call TRBJ2-5; TRBD1 agrees at 9 bases. V was pared by 3 bases and J by 5 bases, with 13 bases of the junction left unmatched. The V gene's germline CDR1 is KGHSH and CDR2 LQKENI. The CDR3 runs 17 residues. CDR3 sequence (DNA): TGTGCCAGCTCACCTCCCAACAGGGGGCTGATCCTGGAGACCCAGTACTTC. It encodes CASSPPNRGLILETQYF.

The rearrangement joins TRBV4-1 to TRBJ1-5; D gene ambiguous. The germline CDR1 and CDR2 sequences are MGHRA and YSYEKL. This CDR3 has 15 amino acids. Trimming removed 1 base at V and 2 bases at J, with 9 bases between. This CDR3 reads CASSQATFRNQPQHF. The DNA of the CDR3 is TGCGCCAGCAGCCAAGCAACTTTCCGCAATCAGCCCCAGCATTTT.

The V gene is TRBV29-1, the J gene TRBJ1-2; D is uncertain. Trimming took off 7 bases at V and 4 bases at J, with 13 bases between the two ends. This CDR3 comprises 12 residues. CDR1 is SQVTM, CDR2 ANQGSEA, per germline. CDR3 nucleotide sequence: TGCAGCGGATGGAGCCAGGCCTATGGCTACACCTTC. Residues: CSGWSQAYGYTF.

This chain links TRBV6-1 with TRBJ2-5; weak D call: TRBD2 (6 bases). The germline V and J ends were trimmed by 8 bases and 5 bases, with 9 bases remaining between them. Per the germline V gene, CDR1 is MNHNS and CDR2 is SASEGT. The CDR3 runs to 11 residues. CDR3 region: CASPGRETQYF. CDR3 in DNA: TGTGCCAGCCCGGGGAGGGAGACCCAGTACTTC.

This chain's CDR3 is CASSAGTGDPRLYEQYF. In DNA form, the CDR3 reads TGTGCCAGCAGCGCCGGGACAGGAGATCCTCGCCTCTACGAGCAGTACTTC. V is TRBV5-4 and J is TRBJ2-7; 8 bases are a match to TRBD1. Germline CDR1 reads SGHNT; CDR2 reads YYREEE (reference sequence). This CDR3 region has 17 residues. Germline trimming cut 4 bases from V and 3 bases from J; bases unmatched to any gene: 15.

The V call is TRBV4-1, the J call TRBJ2-1; TRBD2 matches 8 bases. This CDR3 comprises 16 residues. Germline loops: CDR1 MGHRA, CDR2 YSYEKL. Unmatched junction bases numbered 9, after V lost 3 bases and J lost 5 bases. The CDR3 region has the DNA TGCGCCAGCAGCCAGGCCCTTGGGACTAGTCACAATGAGCAGTTCTTC. Its protein product is CASSQALGTSHNEQFF.

V is TRBV5-1 and J is TRBJ2-7, with 7 bases that match TRBD2. With 7 bases clipped from V and 0 bases from J, the junction kept 7 bases outside the gene matches. The germline V gene has CDR1 SGHRS and CDR2 YFSETQ. The CDR3 has 14 residues. The CDR3, as DNA: TGCGCCAGCCGTCCTGGCGGGAGCTCCTACGAGCAGTACTTC. Translation gives CASRPGGSSYEQYF.

The gene calls are TRBV6-5 and TRBJ2-1; TRBD2 matches 11 bases. Germline CDR1 and CDR2: MNHEY and SVGAGI. V shed 0 bases and J 6 bases; nucleotides not matched to a gene: 1. This CDR3 comprises 15 residues. The CDR3 loop reads CASSYSGLAVNEQFF. The CDR3 nucleotides read TGTGCCAGCAGTTACTCGGGACTAGCGGTCAATGAGCAGTTCTTC.

V and J are TRBV6-6 and TRBJ2-7, with TRBD2 matching 10 bases. Germline V CDR1 and CDR2: MNHNY, SVGAGI (reference sequence). J was trimmed by 5 bases and V by 2 bases; bases with no gene match: 9. The CDR3 covers 16 residues. For the CDR3, the DNA is TGTGCCAGCAGTTACCTCGCAAGCGGGAGGGCGCACGAGCAGTACTTC. It encodes CASSYLASGRAHEQYF.

The chain's CDR3 is CASSRGGGKETQYF. The CDR3 nucleotides are TGTGCCAGCAGCCGCGGCGGGGGGAAAGAGACCCAGTACTTC. This rearrangement joins TRBV5-5 to TRBJ2-5; 8 bases are a match to TRBD2. V shed 4 bases and J 3 bases; nucleotides not matched to a gene: 5. The CDR3 runs 14 residues. Per germline, CDR1 SGHKS and CDR2 YYEKEE (reference sequence).

V and J are TRBV5-1 and TRBJ2-7; no clear D gene. This CDR3 is 14 amino acids long. V was trimmed by 0 bases and J by 0 bases, leaving 7 bases between them. Germline-derived CDR1 and CDR2 are SGHRS and YFSETQ. The CDR3: CASSLVGNSYEQYF. The CDR3 nucleotides read TGCGCCAGCAGCTTGGTTGGCAACTCCTACGAGCAGTACTTC.

The chain has TRBV7-2 and TRBJ2-7; 9 positions agree with TRBD2. The V and J ends lost 5 bases and 2 bases, in that order; junction bases with no gene match: 10. Germline V gene lookup returns CDR1 SGHTA and CDR2 FQGNSA. CDR3 length: 16 amino acids. CDR3 residues: CASSLIAGARTYEQYF. CDR3 coding DNA: TGTGCCAGCAGCCTGATAGCGGGAGCGCGAACCTACGAGCAGTACTTC. Full variable domain (missing parts from reference TRBV7-2 and TRBJ2-7): GAGVSQSPSNKVTEKGKDVELRCDPISGHTALYWYRQSLGQGLEFLIYFQGNSAPDKSGLPSDRFSAERTGGSVSTLTIQRTQQEDSAVYLCASSLIAGARTYEQYFGPGTRLTVT.

This chain uses TRBV5-6 with TRBJ2-7, with D possibly being TRBD1 (6 bases). The CDR3 length is 12 residues. Germline CDR1 and CDR2: SGHDT and YYEEEE. Deletions cut 4 bases from V and 6 bases from J, with 11 bases between. The CDR3 is CASSKTGFEQYF. The CDR3 region has the DNA TGTGCCAGCAGCAAAACAGGGTTCGAGCAGTACTTC.

This clone was detected once. This chain links TRBV28 with TRBJ2-6; D possibly corresponds to TRBD2 (5 bases). V shed 1 base and J shed 2 bases, with 6 bases lying between them. This CDR3 has 15 residues. Per the germline V gene, CDR1 is MDHEN and CDR2 is SYDVKM. The chain's CDR3 is CASSLSGAGANVLTF. Written as DNA, the CDR3 is TGTGCCAGCAGTTTATCCGGGGCTGGGGCCAACGTCCTGACTTTC. The full variable domain, with the rest looked up from reference TRBV28 and TRBJ2-6, is DVKVTQSSRYLVKRTGEKVFLECVQDMDHENMFWYRQDPGLGLRLIYFSYDVKMKEKGDIPEGYSVSREKKERFSLILESASTNQTSMYLCASSLSGAGANVLTFGAGSRLTVL.

J is TRBJ1-5 and V is TRBV6-5; TRBD1 matches at 11 bases. Per the germline V gene, CDR1 is MNHEY and CDR2 is SVGAGI. The ends lost 4 bases at V and 7 bases at J; junction bases unmatched: 3. The CDR3 contains 14 residues. CDR3 DNA: TGTGCCAGCAGTTCGGGACAGGGGGAACAGCCCCAGCATTTT. This gives the protein CASSSGQGEQPQHF.

The V gene is TRBV5-1, the J gene TRBJ2-7; D is unresolved. The CDR3 length is 14 residues. The V gene's germline CDR1 is SGHRS and CDR2 YFSETQ. V was pared by 4 bases and J by 0 bases, with 11 bases between. CDR3 nucleotide sequence: TGCGCCAGCAGCGGAAACTGGAGCTCCTACGAGCAGTACTTC. This translates into CASSGNWSSYEQYF.

V usage is TRBV2 and J usage is TRBJ2-7, with TRBD2 matching 8 bases. The CDR3 loop spans 13 amino acids. V shed 7 bases, J shed 0 bases, and the junction held 2 bases outside the gene matches. Germline lookup yields CDR1 SNHLY and CDR2 FYNNEI. Here the CDR3 reads CASISGTSYEQYF. CDR3 nucleotide sequence: TGTGCCAGCATTAGCGGGACCTCCTACGAGCAGTACTTC.

The V and J genes are TRBV27 and TRBJ1-1, with TRBD1 identical over 11 bases. From germline, CDR1 is MNHEY and CDR2 SMNVEV (reference sequence). V gave up 4 bases and J gave up 4 bases; unmatched junction bases: 2. The CDR3 has 14 residues. The CDR3, as DNA: TGTGCCAGCAGTTGGGGACAGGGGGGCACTGAAGCTTTCTTT. Residues: CASSWGQGGTEAFF.

This clone showed up just a few times. The rearrangement links TRBV18 to TRBJ1-1; D unclear. The CDR3 has 13 residues. Germline V gene data show CDR1 as KGHSH and CDR2 as LQKENI. V shed 2 bases and J shed 0 bases, with 4 bases lying between them. The chain's CDR3 is CASSPGMNTEAFF. The CDR3 nucleotides read TGTGCCAGCTCACCAGGGATGAACACTGAAGCTTTCTTT.

The chain employs TRBV19 and TRBJ1-2, with a weak D call TRBD1 (6 bases). From germline, CDR1 is LNHDA and CDR2 SQIVND (reference sequence). The CDR3 consists of 15 residues. Trimming took off 5 bases at V and 4 bases at J, with 17 bases between the two ends. The CDR3 DNA sequence: TGTGCCAGTAGTCTGACCTCAGGGGCGGGCTATGGCTACACCTTC. Encoded protein: CASSLTSGAGYGYTF.